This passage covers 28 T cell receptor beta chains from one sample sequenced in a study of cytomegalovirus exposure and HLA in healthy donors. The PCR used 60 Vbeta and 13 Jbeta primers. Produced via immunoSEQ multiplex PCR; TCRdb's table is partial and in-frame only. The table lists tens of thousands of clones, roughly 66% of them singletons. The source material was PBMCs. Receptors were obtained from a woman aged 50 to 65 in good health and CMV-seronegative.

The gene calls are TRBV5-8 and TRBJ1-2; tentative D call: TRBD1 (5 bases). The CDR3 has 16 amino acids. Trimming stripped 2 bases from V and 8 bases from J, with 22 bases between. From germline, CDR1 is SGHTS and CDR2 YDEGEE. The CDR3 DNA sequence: TGTGCCAGCAGCTTCTGGACGGCCACTGGGGGAGGCGGCTACACCTTC. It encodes CASSFWTATGGGGYTF.

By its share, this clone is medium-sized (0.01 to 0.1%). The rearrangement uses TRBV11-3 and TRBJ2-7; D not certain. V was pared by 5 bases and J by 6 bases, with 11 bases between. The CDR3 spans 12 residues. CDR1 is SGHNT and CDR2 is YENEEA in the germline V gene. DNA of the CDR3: TGTGCCAGCAGCCCCCAGGCAGGCGAGCAGTACTTC. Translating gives CASSPQAGEQYF.

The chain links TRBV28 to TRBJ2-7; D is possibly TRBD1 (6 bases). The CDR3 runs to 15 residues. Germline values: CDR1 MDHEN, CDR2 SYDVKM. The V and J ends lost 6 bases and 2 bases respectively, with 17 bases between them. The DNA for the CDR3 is TGTGCCAGCAGCCGCACAGGGCTGGGTACCTACGAGCAGTACTTC. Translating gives CASSRTGLGTYEQYF.

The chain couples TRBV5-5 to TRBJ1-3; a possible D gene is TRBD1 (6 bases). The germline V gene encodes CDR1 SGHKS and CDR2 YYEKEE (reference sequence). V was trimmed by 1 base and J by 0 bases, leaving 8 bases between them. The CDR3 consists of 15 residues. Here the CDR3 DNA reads TGTGCCAGCAGCTTGACAGGGACCTCTGGAAACACCATATATTTT. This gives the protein CASSLTGTSGNTIYF.

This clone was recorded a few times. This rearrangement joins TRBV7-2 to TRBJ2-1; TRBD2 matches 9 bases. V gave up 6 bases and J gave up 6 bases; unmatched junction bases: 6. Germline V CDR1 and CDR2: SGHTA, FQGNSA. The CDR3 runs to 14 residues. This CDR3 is CASSMGLAGNEQFF. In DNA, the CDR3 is TGTGCCAGCAGTATGGGACTAGCTGGCAATGAGCAGTTCTTC.

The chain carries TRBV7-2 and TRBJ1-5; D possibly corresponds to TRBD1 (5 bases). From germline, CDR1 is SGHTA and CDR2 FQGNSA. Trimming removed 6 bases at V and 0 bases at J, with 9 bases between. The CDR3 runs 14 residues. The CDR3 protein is CASSIRDSNQPQHF. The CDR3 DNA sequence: TGTGCCAGCAGTATCAGGGATAGCAATCAGCCCCAGCATTTT. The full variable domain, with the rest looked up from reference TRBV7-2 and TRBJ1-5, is GAGVSQSPSNKVTEKGKDVELRCDPISGHTALYWYRQSLGQGLEFLIYFQGNSAPDKSGLPSDRFSAERTGGSVSTLTIQRTQQEDSAVYLCASSIRDSNQPQHFGDGTRLSIL.

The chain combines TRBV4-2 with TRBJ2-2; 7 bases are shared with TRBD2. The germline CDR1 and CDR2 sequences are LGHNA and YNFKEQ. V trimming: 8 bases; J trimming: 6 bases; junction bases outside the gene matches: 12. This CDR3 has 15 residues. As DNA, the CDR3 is TGTGCCAGCTCCCCCCTCGCGGGAGCCGCCGGGGAGCTGTTTTTT. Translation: CASSPLAGAAGELFF.

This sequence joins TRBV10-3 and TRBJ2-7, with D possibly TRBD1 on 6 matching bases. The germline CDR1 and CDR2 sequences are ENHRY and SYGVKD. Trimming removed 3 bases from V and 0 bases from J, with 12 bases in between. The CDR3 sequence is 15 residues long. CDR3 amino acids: CAISDPDRSSYEQYF. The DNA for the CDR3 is TGTGCCATCAGTGACCCTGACAGGAGCTCCTACGAGCAGTACTTC.

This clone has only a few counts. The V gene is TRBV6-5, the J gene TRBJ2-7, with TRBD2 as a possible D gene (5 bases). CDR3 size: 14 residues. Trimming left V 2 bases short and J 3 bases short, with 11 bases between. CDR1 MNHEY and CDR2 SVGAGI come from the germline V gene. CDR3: CASSYGGPSYEQYF. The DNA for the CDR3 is TGTGCCAGCAGTTACGGCGGGCCCAGCTACGAGCAGTACTTC.

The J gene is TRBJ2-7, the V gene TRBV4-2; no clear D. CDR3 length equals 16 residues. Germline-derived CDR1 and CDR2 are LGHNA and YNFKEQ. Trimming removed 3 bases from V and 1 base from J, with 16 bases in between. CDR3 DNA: TGTGCCAGCAGCCAGGAAGATATAATCGGGTCCTACGAGCAGTACTTC. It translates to CASSQEDIIGSYEQYF.

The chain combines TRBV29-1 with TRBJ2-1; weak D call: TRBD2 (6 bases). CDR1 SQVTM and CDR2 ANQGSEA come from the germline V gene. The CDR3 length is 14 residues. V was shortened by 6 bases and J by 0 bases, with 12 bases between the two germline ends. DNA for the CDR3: TGCAGCGTCCCGACTAGTCGCTCCTACAATGAGCAGTTCTTC. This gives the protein CSVPTSRSYNEQFF.

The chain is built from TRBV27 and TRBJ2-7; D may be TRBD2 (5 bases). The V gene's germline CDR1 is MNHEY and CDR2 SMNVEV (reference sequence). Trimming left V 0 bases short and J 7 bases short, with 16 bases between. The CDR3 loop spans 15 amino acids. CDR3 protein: CASSLSQRTFWEQYF. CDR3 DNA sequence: TGTGCCAGCAGTTTATCCCAGCGGACCTTCTGGGAGCAGTACTTC.

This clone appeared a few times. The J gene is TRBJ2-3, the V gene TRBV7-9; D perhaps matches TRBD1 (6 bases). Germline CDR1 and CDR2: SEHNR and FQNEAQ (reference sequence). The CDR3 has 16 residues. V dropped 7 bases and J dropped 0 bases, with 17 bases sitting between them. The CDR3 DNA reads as TGTGCCAGCACCCCCCGGGACACGGACAGCACAGATACGCAGTATTTT. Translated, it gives CASTPRDTDSTDTQYF.

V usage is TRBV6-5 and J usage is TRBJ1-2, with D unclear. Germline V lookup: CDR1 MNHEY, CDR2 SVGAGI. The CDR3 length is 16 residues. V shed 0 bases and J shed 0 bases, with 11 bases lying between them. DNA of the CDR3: TGTGCCAGCAGTTACTCAGCCCGTATTACTAACTATGGCTACACCTTC. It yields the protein CASSYSARITNYGYTF.

CDR3 residues: CASTPSNPTRNTIYF. The CDR3 coding sequence is TGCGCCAGCACACCCTCGAATCCTACCAGGAACACCATATATTTT. V usage is TRBV5-1 and J usage is TRBJ1-3; D gene unclear. The V gene lost 6 bases and the J gene lost 7 bases, with 20 bases spanning the gap. The CDR3 has 15 amino acids. CDR1 SGHRS and CDR2 YFSETQ come from the germline V gene.

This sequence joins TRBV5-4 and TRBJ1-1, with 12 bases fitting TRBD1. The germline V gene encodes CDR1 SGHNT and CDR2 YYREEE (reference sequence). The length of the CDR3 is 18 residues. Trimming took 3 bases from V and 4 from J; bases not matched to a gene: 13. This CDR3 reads CASSSGAGDRGRGTEAFF. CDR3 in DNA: TGTGCCAGCAGCTCGGGGGCGGGGGACAGGGGGCGAGGCACTGAAGCTTTCTTT.

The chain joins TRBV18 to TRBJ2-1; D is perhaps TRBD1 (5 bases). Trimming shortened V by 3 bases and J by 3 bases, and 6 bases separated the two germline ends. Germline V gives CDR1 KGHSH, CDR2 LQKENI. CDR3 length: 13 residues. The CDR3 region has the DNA TGTGCCAGCTCACCGGACAACTACAATGAGCAGTTCTTC. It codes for CASSPDNYNEQFF.

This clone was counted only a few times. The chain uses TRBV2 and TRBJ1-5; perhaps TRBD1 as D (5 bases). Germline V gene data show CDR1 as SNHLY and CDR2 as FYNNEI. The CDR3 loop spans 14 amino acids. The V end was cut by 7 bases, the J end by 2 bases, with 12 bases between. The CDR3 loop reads CASNFGGRNQPQHF. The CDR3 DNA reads TGTGCCAGCAATTTCGGGGGACGCAATCAGCCCCAGCATTTT.

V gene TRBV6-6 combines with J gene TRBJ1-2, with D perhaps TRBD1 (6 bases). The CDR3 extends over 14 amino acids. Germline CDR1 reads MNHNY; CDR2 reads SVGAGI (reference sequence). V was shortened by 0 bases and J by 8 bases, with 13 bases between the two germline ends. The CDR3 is CASSYSMGGRGYTF. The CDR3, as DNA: TGTGCCAGCAGTTACTCGATGGGGGGGCGCGGCTACACCTTC.

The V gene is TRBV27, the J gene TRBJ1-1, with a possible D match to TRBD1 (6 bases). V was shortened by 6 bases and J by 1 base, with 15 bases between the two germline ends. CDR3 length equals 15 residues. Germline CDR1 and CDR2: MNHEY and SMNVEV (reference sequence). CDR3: CASRPGRGWNTEAFF. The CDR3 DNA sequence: TGTGCCAGCAGACCCGGGAGGGGGTGGAACACTGAAGCTTTCTTT.

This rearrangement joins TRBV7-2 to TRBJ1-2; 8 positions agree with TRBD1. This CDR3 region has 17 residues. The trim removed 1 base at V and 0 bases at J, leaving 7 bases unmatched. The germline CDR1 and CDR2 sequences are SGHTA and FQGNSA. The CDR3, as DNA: TGTGCCAGCAGCTTAGAACAGGGGGTCCTCTCTAACTATGGCTACACCTTC. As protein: CASSLEQGVLSNYGYTF. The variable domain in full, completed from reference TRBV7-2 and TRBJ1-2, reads GAGVSQSPSNKVTEKGKDVELRCDPISGHTALYWYRQSLGQGLEFLIYFQGNSAPDKSGLPSDRFSAERTGGSVSTLTIQRTQQEDSAVYLCASSLEQGVLSNYGYTFGSGTRLTVV.

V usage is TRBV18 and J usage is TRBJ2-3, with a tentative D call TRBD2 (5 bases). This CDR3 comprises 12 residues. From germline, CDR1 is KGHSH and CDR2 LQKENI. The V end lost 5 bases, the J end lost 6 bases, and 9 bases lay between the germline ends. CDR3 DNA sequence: TGTGCCAGCTCAGAGGGATCCGATACGCAGTATTTT. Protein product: CASSEGSDTQYF.

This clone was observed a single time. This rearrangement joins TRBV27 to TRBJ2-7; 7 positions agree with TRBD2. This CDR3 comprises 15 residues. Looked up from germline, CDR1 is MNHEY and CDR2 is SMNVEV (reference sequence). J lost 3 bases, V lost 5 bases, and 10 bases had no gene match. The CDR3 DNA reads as TGTGCCAGCAGTCTCTCTGCTCTAGCGGACTACGAGCAGTACTTC. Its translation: CASSLSALADYEQYF.

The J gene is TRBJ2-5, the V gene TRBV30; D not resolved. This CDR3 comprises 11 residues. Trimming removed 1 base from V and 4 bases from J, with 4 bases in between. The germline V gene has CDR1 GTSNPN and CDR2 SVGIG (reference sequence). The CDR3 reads CAWSASETQYF. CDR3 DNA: TGTGCCTGGAGTGCCTCAGAGACCCAGTACTTC.

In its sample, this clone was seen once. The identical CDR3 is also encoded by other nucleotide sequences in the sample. CDR3 amino acids: CASSPPSRSSYEQYF. DNA for the CDR3: TGTGCCAGCTCACCACCCTCCCGGAGCTCCTACGAGCAGTACTTC. The chain couples TRBV18 to TRBJ2-7, with D hard to call. The length of the CDR3 is 15 residues. Germline CDR1 and CDR2: KGHSH and LQKENI. V was trimmed by 0 bases and J by 0 bases, leaving 9 bases between them.

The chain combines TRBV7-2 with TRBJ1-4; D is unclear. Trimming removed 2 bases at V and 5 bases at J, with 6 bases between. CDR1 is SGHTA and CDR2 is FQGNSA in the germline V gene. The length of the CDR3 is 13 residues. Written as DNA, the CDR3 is TGTGCCAGCAGCTTACTCAGAAATGAAAAACTGTTTTTT. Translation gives CASSLLRNEKLFF.

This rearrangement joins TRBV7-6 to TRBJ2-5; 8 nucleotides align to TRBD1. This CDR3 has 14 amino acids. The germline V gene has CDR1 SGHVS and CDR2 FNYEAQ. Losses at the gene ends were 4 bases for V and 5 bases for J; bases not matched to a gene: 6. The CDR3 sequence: CASSSRTGLETQYF. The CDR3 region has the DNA TGTGCCAGCAGCTCCCGGACAGGGTTGGAGACCCAGTACTTC.

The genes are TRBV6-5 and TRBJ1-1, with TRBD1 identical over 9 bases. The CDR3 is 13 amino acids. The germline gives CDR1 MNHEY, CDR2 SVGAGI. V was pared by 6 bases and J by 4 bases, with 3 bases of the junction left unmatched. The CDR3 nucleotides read TGTGCCAGCAGGGGACAGGGTCCCACTGAAGCTTTCTTT. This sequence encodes CASRGQGPTEAFF.